The table lists the clone carrying this T cell receptor beta chain with a few counts. No antigen is known for it. The data belong to a study of Graves' ophthalmopathy and Graves' hyperthyroidism. Study-wide points: With around 65% sensitivity and around 79% specificity, the model predicted ophthalmopathy progression. Blood also held most thyroid clonotypes expanded above 0.001 frequency. A model built from 13 signatures distinguished ophthalmopathy from stable hyperthyroidism with roughly 90% sensitivity and about 77% specificity.

Amplification of the TCR beta CDR3 regions used RNA transcripts (as template). HTBI primers served in a first-round RT-PCR, which a second-round multiplex PCR followed. TCRdb re-called the multiplex PCR reads through MiXCR, storing one row per CDR3 protein. The sample lists approximately 460,000 distinct CDR3 sequences; roughly 14% were seen once. Other autoimmune diseases, uncontrolled infections, pregnancy or lactation ruled patients out of participation. The CDR3 loop spans 13 amino acids. V lost 0 bases to trimming and J lost 9 bases; unmatched junction nucleotides: 3. The V gene's germline CDR1 is SGHDN and CDR2 FVKESK.

The chain employs TRBV14 and TRBJ1-1; 8 nucleotides agree with TRBD1. The TCR was taken from a woman in her 30s with Graves' ophthalmopathy. Sequenced: blood. The CDR3 bases are TGTGCCAGCAGCCAAGATTGGACAGGGAAAGCTTTCTTT. It is translated as CASSQDWTGKAFF.